This is a list of T cell receptor beta chains from one sample in a study of blood T cell repertoires in COVID-19. The table came from immunoSEQ multiplex PCR; TCRdb's copy has only in-frame clones and leaves some out. This table holds fewer than 70,000 clones, roughly 84% found once. The sequencing sample was made of peripheral blood. The receptors shown here come from a man aged 50 or older with active COVID-19. CDR3s include the opening cysteine and the closing phenylalanine or tryptophan. Each record gives: CDR3 DNA, CDR3 protein, V gene, clone size, D gene, J gene. D genes are given only for firm matches. Part of the rows lack a size; the others show once, few, many or a class for expanded clones.

TGTGCCAGCAGTGAGGTGGGAGGGGAGACCCAGTACTTC	CASSEVGGETQYF	TRBV6-1	.	TRBD2	TRBJ2-5
TGTGCCAGCAGTTCGGGGGTGAGGTATTCTTACGAGCAGTACTTC	CASSSGVRYSYEQYF	TRBV6-2/TRBV6-3	.	.	TRBJ2-7
TGTGCCAGCAGCGTAGATCGGGGTTCCTACAATGAGCAGTTCTTC	CASSVDRGSYNEQFF	TRBV9	.	.	TRBJ2-1
TGTGCCAGCAGCCAAGGACAACAGGGGTTGTACGAGCAGTACTTC	CASSQGQQGLYEQYF	TRBV4-2	.	TRBD1	TRBJ2-7
TGTGCCAGCAGAACGAGGGGGCTTAGCTACGAGCAGTACTTC	CASRTRGLSYEQYF	TRBV28	.	TRBD1	TRBJ2-7
TGTGCCAGCAGCCCCCCTGGGGCGGCGCAGTATTTT	CASSPPGAAQYF	TRBV7-8	.	.	TRBJ2-3
TGCGCCAGCAGTGCGAAGGACAGACAAGAGACCCAGTACTTC	CASSAKDRQETQYF	TRBV10-1	.	.	TRBJ2-5
TGTGCCAGTAGCCCTCTCGAGGGCGGGAGGGCCGCAAATGAGCAGTTCTTC	CASSPLEGGRAANEQFF	TRBV19	.	TRBD2	TRBJ2-1
TGTGCCAGCAGCCGACTAGCGGGGGGCACAGATACGCAGTATTTT	CASSRLAGGTDTQYF	TRBV4-2	.	TRBD2	TRBJ2-3
TGCGCCAGCAGCCCAGGACTGACCGGGGAGCTGTTTTTT	CASSPGLTGELFF	TRBV4-3	few	.	TRBJ2-2